This TCR beta chain was captured by sequencing in a study of T-cell reconstitution after alpha-beta-depleted transplantation in children. Unique molecular identifiers were used to barcode this TCRbeta library. TCRdb re-called the PCR reads with MiXCR, one entry per CDR3 protein. The data hold hundreds of thousands of distinct CDR3 sequences, with about 16% observed a single time. The table lists this clonotype with a few counts. Its target is unknown. General observations from the study: Diversity of TCRbeta at day 60 was high in some patients, arising from surviving recipient T cells and thymic progenitors. Alpha-beta T cells about two months after transplant reportedly derived from several hundred expanded graft clones.

This CDR3 is built from 18 residues. The germline V and J ends were trimmed by 4 bases and 0 bases, with 16 bases remaining between them. In germline, CDR1 is KGHSY, CDR2 FQNENV. This TCR was sampled from a male patient between 5 and 17 years old who had a stem cell transplant for acute lymphoblastic leukemia, so the T cells may come from the graft donor. The chain couples TRBV16 to TRBJ2-6; weak D call: TRBD1 (6 bases). The source was PBMCs, mostly from graft donor cells, collected 360 days after TCRalphabeta/CD19-depleted stem cell transplant. The CDR3 bases are TGTGCCAGCAGCCGCTACAGGGCCTCCTACTCTGGGGCCAACGTCCTGACTTTC. This encodes CASSRYRASYSGANVLTF.